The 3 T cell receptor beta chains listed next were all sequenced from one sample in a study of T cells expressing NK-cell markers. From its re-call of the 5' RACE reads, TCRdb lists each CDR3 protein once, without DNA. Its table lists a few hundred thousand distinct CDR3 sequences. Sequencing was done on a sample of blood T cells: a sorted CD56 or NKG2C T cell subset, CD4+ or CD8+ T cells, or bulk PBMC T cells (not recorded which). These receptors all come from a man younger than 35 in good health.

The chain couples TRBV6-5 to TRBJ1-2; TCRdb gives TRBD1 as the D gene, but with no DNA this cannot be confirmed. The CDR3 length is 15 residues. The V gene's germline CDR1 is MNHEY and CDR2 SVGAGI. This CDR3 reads CASSYSGGQAGGYTF.

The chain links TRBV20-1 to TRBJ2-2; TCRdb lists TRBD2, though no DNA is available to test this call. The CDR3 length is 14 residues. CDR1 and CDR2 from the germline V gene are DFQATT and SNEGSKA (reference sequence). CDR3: CSARLAGVAGELFF.

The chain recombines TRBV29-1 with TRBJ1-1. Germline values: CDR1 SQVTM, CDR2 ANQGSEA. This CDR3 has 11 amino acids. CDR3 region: CSVETSVEAFF.